The 19 T cell receptor beta chains below all came from one sample that was sequenced in a study of vaccination and CD4 T cells after COVID-19. Stated treatment: roughly 10-day PBMC culture with coronavirus spike peptide pools or control peptides (ViraFEST assay). The Oncomine TCR Beta short-read assay was applied to DNA of cultured CD4+ T cells. TCRdb processed the PCR reads anew with MiXCR; each CDR3 protein has one entry. The data contain 15,000 to 20,000 distinct CDR3 sequences, around 29% of them singletons. These receptors' targets are unknown. Sequencing used cultured CD4+ T cells from blood. The receptor set was obtained from a human donor with COVID-19.

The V call is TRBV12-3 or TRBV12-4, the J call TRBJ1-2, with D perhaps TRBD1 (6 bases). Deletions cut 5 bases from V and 5 bases from J, with 12 bases between. The CDR3 has 13 residues. The CDR3 loop is CASSVRGTYGYTF. CDR3 in DNA: TGTGCCAGCAGTGTCAGGGGAACTTATGGCTACACCTTC.

This chain connects TRBV20-1 to TRBJ2-1; a possible D gene is TRBD2 (5 bases). This CDR3 comprises 15 residues. Per the germline V gene, CDR1 is DFQATT and CDR2 is SNEGSKA (reference sequence). V shed 0 bases and J shed 7 bases, with 16 bases lying between them. The CDR3 is CSARDRRIVWNEQFF. The DNA of the CDR3 is TGCAGTGCTAGAGATAGGAGGATTGTTTGGAATGAGCAGTTCTTC.

The chain employs TRBV28 and TRBJ1-5, with 9 bases that match TRBD1. Germline CDR1 and CDR2: MDHEN and SYDVKM. The CDR3 is 17 amino acids. Trimming at V came to 4 bases and at J to 4 bases, leaving 11 bases not matched to a gene. CDR3 loop: CASSSTAGTGTNQPQHF. The CDR3 DNA sequence: TGTGCCAGCAGTTCTACCGCCGGGACAGGGACAAATCAGCCCCAGCATTTT.

This clonotype was counted a few times. The chain combines TRBV5-6 with TRBJ1-1; D might be TRBD1 (5 bases). From germline, CDR1 is SGHDT and CDR2 YYEEEE. This CDR3 has 13 residues. V lost 4 bases and J 4 bases, leaving 11 bases between the germline ends. The CDR3 region is CASSQAGITEAFF. The CDR3 nucleotides read TGTGCCAGCAGCCAAGCAGGGATCACTGAAGCTTTCTTT.

This clonotype was counted between two and nine times. The V call is TRBV20-1, the J call TRBJ2-1, with D possibly being TRBD2 (5 bases). Trimming left V 6 bases short and J 0 bases short, with 15 bases between. Germline V gene lookup returns CDR1 DFQATT and CDR2 SNEGSKA (reference sequence). The CDR3 loop spans 15 amino acids. CDR3 region: CSAADYIRSYNEQFF. CDR3 bases: TGCAGTGCAGCAGACTACATCCGCTCCTACAATGAGCAGTTCTTC.

The chain recombines TRBV7-9 with TRBJ2-5, with D perhaps assigned TRBD1 or TRBD2 (6 bases each). Trimming cost V 2 bases and J 5 bases, with 21 bases left between them. Per the germline V gene, CDR1 is SEHNR and CDR2 is FQNEAQ (reference sequence). The CDR3 runs to 17 residues. In DNA, the CDR3 is TGTGCCAGCAGCTTATCCGGCACAGGGACTCGACGGGAGACCCAGTACTTC. It codes for CASSLSGTGTRRETQYF.

J is TRBJ1-2 and V is TRBV30, with 10 bases aligning to TRBD1. Looked up from germline, CDR1 is GTSNPN and CDR2 is SVGIG (reference sequence). V shed 0 bases and J 1 base; nucleotides not matched to a gene: 2. The CDR3 is 15 residues long. The chain's CDR3 is CAWSVGQGNNYGYTF. The CDR3 nucleotides are TGTGCCTGGAGTGTGGGACAGGGGAATAACTATGGCTACACCTTC.

The V gene is TRBV11-2, the J gene TRBJ2-7, with 8 bases identical to TRBD1. After removal of 5 bases from V and 11 bases from J, the junction contained 8 bases not matched to a gene. The germline gives CDR1 SGHAT, CDR2 FQNNGV. This CDR3 region has 12 residues. This chain's CDR3 is CASSLLGQGEYF. In DNA form, the CDR3 reads TGTGCCAGCAGCCTCCTTGGACAGGGCGAGTACTTC.

This sequence joins TRBV20-1 and TRBJ2-1; the match to TRBD1 covers 9 bases. J was trimmed by 8 bases and V by 6 bases; bases with no gene match: 11. This CDR3 is 14 amino acids long. Per the germline V gene, CDR1 is DFQATT and CDR2 is SNEGSKA (reference sequence). DNA of the CDR3: TGCAGTGCCGACGGGACAGGGTCCCTTTATGAGCAGTTCTTC. Translating it yields CSADGTGSLYEQFF.

This clonotype was observed a handful of times. The chain has TRBV12-5 and TRBJ1-2; 9 bases agree with TRBD1. Germline V gives CDR1 LGHNT, CDR2 FRNRAP. The CDR3 has 14 residues. The V segment lost 5 bases and the J segment 4 bases; nucleotides outside the gene matches: 5. In DNA, the CDR3 is TGTGCTAGTGGTCCGGGGGACAGGGCCTATGGCTACACCTTC. This codes for CASGPGDRAYGYTF.

The V and J genes are TRBV7-9 and TRBJ2-2; TRBD1 agrees at 8 bases. CDR3 length: 15 amino acids. The ends lost 6 bases at V and 0 bases at J; junction bases unmatched: 3. The V gene's germline CDR1 is SEHNR and CDR2 FQNEAQ (reference sequence). The CDR3 DNA reads TGTGCCAGCAGGAAGGGACAGGCGAACACCGGGGAGCTGTTTTTT. Amino acids: CASRKGQANTGELFF. Full variable domain (missing parts from reference TRBV7-9 and TRBJ2-2): DTGVSQNPRHKITKRGQNVTFRCDPISEHNRLYWYRQTLGQGPEFLTYFQNEAQLEKSRLLSDRFSAERPKGSFSTLEIQRTEQGDSAMYLCASRKGQANTGELFFGEGSRLTVL.

This clonotype has just a few counts. V is TRBV5-5 and J is TRBJ1-5, with 8 nucleotides matching TRBD1. The germline V gene has CDR1 SGHKS and CDR2 YYEKEE (reference sequence). The V gene end was trimmed by 4 bases and the J gene end by 4 bases; junction bases not matched to a gene: 7. This CDR3 region has 15 residues. As DNA, the CDR3 is TGTGCCAGCAGCCCCCGTGACAGGGGTAATCAGCCCCAGCATTTT. Translating gives CASSPRDRGNQPQHF.

This clonotype has more than one count but fewer than ten. The gene calls are TRBV10-3 and TRBJ2-3; 9 bases agree with TRBD1. The germline CDR1 and CDR2 sequences are ENHRY and SYGVKD. The CDR3 extends over 15 amino acids. J lost 0 bases, V lost 8 bases, and 6 bases had no gene match. The CDR3 spells CAIGKTGGSTDTQYF. The CDR3 DNA sequence: TGTGCCATCGGAAAGACAGGGGGTAGCACAGATACGCAGTATTTT.

This clonotype was observed a few times. V is TRBV9 and J is TRBJ2-4, with no clear D. Looked up from germline, CDR1 is SGDLS and CDR2 is YYNGEE. This CDR3 spans 11 amino acids. Deletions cut 1 base from V and 15 bases from J, with 11 bases between. CDR3 region: CASSVKESRYF. The DNA of the CDR3 is TGTGCCAGCAGCGTAAAGGAGAGTCGGTACTTC.

In its sample, this clonotype ranks as medium-sized (0.01 to 0.1%). V and J are TRBV6-4 and TRBJ1-5, with no clear D. The CDR3 totals 13 residues. V dropped 2 bases and J dropped 2 bases, with 4 bases sitting between them. Germline V gene sequence: CDR1 MRHNA, CDR2 SNTAGT. CDR3 sequence (DNA): TGTGCCAGCAGTGACAGGGGCAATCAGCCCCAGCATTTT. Residues: CASSDRGNQPQHF.

This chain links TRBV12-3 or TRBV12-4 with TRBJ1-1, with unresolved D. The CDR3 sequence is 12 residues long. The V and J ends lost 10 bases and 7 bases respectively, with 16 bases between them. Here the CDR3 reads CATTGSRVEAFF. In DNA, the CDR3 is TGTGCCACCACGGGATCGAGGGTTGAAGCTTTCTTT.

The J gene is TRBJ1-1, the V gene TRBV19, with TRBD1 identical over 7 bases. Looked up from germline, CDR1 is LNHDA and CDR2 is SQIVND (reference sequence). Trimming took 7 bases from V and 3 from J; bases not matched to a gene: 8. This CDR3 contains 14 residues. The CDR3 loop is CASTQDRADTEAFF. The DNA for the CDR3 is TGTGCCAGTACCCAAGACAGGGCAGACACTGAAGCTTTCTTT.

This clonotype occurred a few times. CDR3 coding DNA: TGTGCCAGCAGCCAAAATACGGGCGGCAATCAGCCCCAGCATTTT. Its translation is CASSQNTGGNQPQHF. The rearrangement joins TRBV7-2 to TRBJ1-5, with D hard to call. The CDR3 extends over 15 amino acids. V dropped 5 bases and J dropped 2 bases, with 13 bases sitting between them. Germline CDR1 and CDR2: SGHTA and FQGNSA.

The chain couples TRBV19 to TRBJ2-7, with D tentatively TRBD1 (5 bases). Trimming removed 5 bases from V and 4 bases from J, with 9 bases in between. This CDR3 has 12 amino acids. In germline, CDR1 is LNHDA, CDR2 SQIVND (reference sequence). The CDR3 DNA reads TGTGCCAGTAGTTCGCAGGGTTACGAGCAGTACTTC. Amino acids: CASSSQGYEQYF.